This is a list of T cell receptor beta chains from one sample in a study of beta chain features in type 1 diabetes. TCRdb's copy holds only in-frame clones and misses some; the assay was immunoSEQ multiplex PCR. The sample carries under 850,000 clones, about an eighth recorded once. The sequenced sample was naive CD4+ T cells from blood. These receptors all stem from a man younger than 35 with type 1 diabetes. Both conserved end residues are part of each CDR3. The order of the fields is clone size, D gene, V gene, J gene, CDR3 protein, CDR3 DNA. D genes are given only for firm matches. Some rows have no size entry. The others give once, few or many, or a class for an expanded clone.

clone_size: NA
d_call: TRBD1
v_call: TRBV5-1
j_call: TRBJ2-1
cdr3_aa: CASSLDRGHNEQFF
cdr3_nt: TGCGCCAGCAGCTTAGACAGGGGGCATAATGAGCAGTTCTTC

clone_size: few
d_call: NA
v_call: TRBV7-3
j_call: TRBJ2-2
cdr3_aa: CASSSTTSATGELFF
cdr3_nt: TGTGCCAGCAGCTCCACGACATCCGCGACCGGGGAGCTGTTTTTT

clone_size: few
d_call: NA
v_call: TRBV9
j_call: TRBJ1-5
cdr3_aa: CASSPGGHSNQPQHF
cdr3_nt: TGTGCCAGCAGCCCCGGCGGGCATAGCAATCAGCCCCAGCATTTT

clone_size: few
d_call: NA
v_call: TRBV30
j_call: TRBJ2-5
cdr3_aa: CAWSGSHFNF
cdr3_nt: TGTGCCTGGTCGGGTAGCCATTTCAACTTC

clone_size: few
d_call: TRBD2
v_call: TRBV2
j_call: TRBJ2-1
cdr3_aa: CASSGSYSGGSYNEQFF
cdr3_nt: TGTGCCAGCAGTGGCTCCTATAGCGGGGGCTCCTACAATGAGCAGTTCTTC

clone_size: NA
d_call: TRBD2
v_call: TRBV7-6
j_call: TRBJ2-1
cdr3_aa: CASSTRLAGGPGEQFF
cdr3_nt: TGTGCCAGCAGCACCCGACTAGCGGGGGGGCCGGGTGAGCAGTTCTTC

clone_size: NA
d_call: TRBD2
v_call: TRBV7-6
j_call: TRBJ2-5
cdr3_aa: CASSHRLAGVETQYF
cdr3_nt: TGTGCCAGCAGCCACCGACTAGCGGGGGTAGAGACCCAGTACTTC

clone_size: few
d_call: TRBD2
v_call: TRBV5-1
j_call: TRBJ2-3
cdr3_aa: CASSLAAGSTDTQYF
cdr3_nt: TGCGCCAGCAGCTTGGCAGCGGGATCCACAGATACGCAGTATTTT

clone_size: NA
d_call: TRBD1
v_call: TRBV19
j_call: TRBJ2-3
cdr3_aa: CASSPQTGPSTDTQYF
cdr3_nt: TGTGCCAGTAGCCCTCAGACAGGGCCCAGCACAGATACGCAGTATTTT

clone_size: few
d_call: NA
v_call: TRBV4-1
j_call: TRBJ1-6
cdr3_aa: CASSDEAQPDYNSPLHF
cdr3_nt: TGCGCCAGCAGCGATGAAGCACAACCTGACTATAATTCACCCCTCCACTTT

clone_size: few
d_call: NA
v_call: TRBV7-9
j_call: TRBJ1-5
cdr3_aa: CASSLAEDRPGQPQHF
cdr3_nt: TGTGCCAGCAGCTTAGCTGAGGACCGACCGGGGCAGCCCCAGCATTTT

clone_size: few
d_call: TRBD2
v_call: TRBV30
j_call: TRBJ2-5
cdr3_aa: CAWSSGLAGGRETQYF
cdr3_nt: TGTGCCTGGAGTTCGGGACTAGCGGGGGGGCGAGAGACCCAGTACTTC

clone_size: NA
d_call: NA
v_call: TRBV20-1
j_call: TRBJ2-1
cdr3_aa: CSAGYNNEQFF
cdr3_nt: TGCAGTGCCGGTTACAACAATGAGCAGTTCTTC

clone_size: NA
d_call: NA
v_call: TRBV7-2
j_call: TRBJ1-2
cdr3_aa: CASSPNPTVNYGYTF
cdr3_nt: TGTGCCAGCAGCCCAAACCCGACAGTTAACTATGGCTACACCTTC

clone_size: NA
d_call: NA
v_call: TRBV6-5
j_call: TRBJ1-3
cdr3_aa: CAARGAASGNTIYF
cdr3_nt: TGTGCCGCCCGGGGGGCAGCCTCTGGAAACACCATATATTTT

clone_size: once
d_call: TRBD1
v_call: TRBV29-1
j_call: TRBJ1-1
cdr3_aa: CSVDRGQGTEAFF
cdr3_nt: TGCAGCGTAGATAGGGGGCAGGGCACTGAAGCTTTCTTT

clone_size: NA
d_call: NA
v_call: TRBV6-4
j_call: TRBJ2-1
cdr3_aa: CASSERRGYNEQFF
cdr3_nt: TGTGCCAGCAGTGAGAGACGGGGATACAATGAGCAGTTCTTC

clone_size: few
d_call: NA
v_call: TRBV6-5
j_call: TRBJ1-1
cdr3_aa: CASSSGSYYTEAFF
cdr3_nt: TGTGCCAGCAGTTCTGGCAGTTACTACACTGAAGCTTTCTTT

clone_size: NA
d_call: NA
v_call: TRBV29-1
j_call: TRBJ2-5
cdr3_aa: CSVGGWAGETQYF
cdr3_nt: TGCAGCGTCGGTGGGTGGGCTGGAGAGACCCAGTACTTC

clone_size: NA
d_call: TRBD1
v_call: TRBV30
j_call: TRBJ2-7
cdr3_aa: CAWSRADRSDEQYF
cdr3_nt: TGTGCCTGGAGCCGTGCGGACAGGTCTGACGAGCAGTACTTC

clone_size: few
d_call: NA
v_call: TRBV28
j_call: TRBJ2-3
cdr3_aa: CASSRGGASTDTQYF
cdr3_nt: TGTGCCAGTTCCCGGGGTGGGGCCAGCACAGATACGCAGTATTTT

clone_size: NA
d_call: NA
v_call: TRBV7-2
j_call: TRBJ1-2
cdr3_aa: CASSPDSFYSGYTF
cdr3_nt: TGTGCCAGCAGCCCGGACAGCTTCTATTCCGGCTACACCTTC

clone_size: NA
d_call: NA
v_call: TRBV7-8
j_call: TRBJ2-7
cdr3_aa: CASSPPWGPPNYEQYF
cdr3_nt: TGTGCCAGCAGTCCCCCCTGGGGACCTCCAAACTACGAGCAGTACTTC

clone_size: few
d_call: NA
v_call: TRBV4-2
j_call: TRBJ1-2
cdr3_aa: CASSQRQPSNYGYTF
cdr3_nt: TGTGCCAGCAGCCAACGACAGCCGAGTAACTATGGCTACACCTTC

clone_size: few
d_call: NA
v_call: TRBV6-6
j_call: TRBJ2-2
cdr3_aa: CASSTHTGNTGELFF
cdr3_nt: TGTGCCAGCAGTACCCACACAGGGAACACCGGGGAGCTGTTTTTT

clone_size: NA
d_call: NA
v_call: TRBV2
j_call: TRBJ1-2
cdr3_aa: CASSDDRTNYGYTF
cdr3_nt: TGTGCCAGCAGTGATGACCGAACTAACTATGGCTACACCTTC

clone_size: few
d_call: NA
v_call: TRBV20-1
j_call: TRBJ2-5
cdr3_aa: CSAIQETQYF
cdr3_nt: TGCAGTGCTATCCAAGAGACCCAGTACTTC

clone_size: NA
d_call: TRBD1
v_call: TRBV6-6
j_call: TRBJ1-2
cdr3_aa: CASSYQPTGDDYGYTF
cdr3_nt: TGTGCCAGCAGTTACCAACCCACAGGGGACGACTATGGCTACACCTTC

clone_size: few
d_call: TRBD1
v_call: TRBV7-9
j_call: TRBJ2-5
cdr3_aa: CASSRGQGLLPGETQYF
cdr3_nt: TGTGCCAGCAGCCGAGGACAGGGCCTGTTACCAGGGGAGACCCAGTACTTC

clone_size: NA
d_call: NA
v_call: TRBV28
j_call: TRBJ2-2
cdr3_aa: CASSPEIYTGELFF
cdr3_nt: TGTGCCAGCAGTCCGGAGATTTACACCGGGGAGCTGTTTTTT

clone_size: NA
d_call: NA
v_call: TRBV4-1
j_call: TRBJ2-3
cdr3_aa: CASSPVGLNTDTQYF
cdr3_nt: TGCGCCAGCAGCCCGGTGGGACTTAACACAGATACGCAGTATTTT

clone_size: few
d_call: NA
v_call: TRBV29-1
j_call: TRBJ1-3
cdr3_aa: CSVRTADSGNTIYF
cdr3_nt: TGCAGCGTCCGGACAGCCGACTCTGGAAACACCATATATTTT

clone_size: few
d_call: NA
v_call: TRBV11-3
j_call: TRBJ2-7
cdr3_aa: CASSAQEDSYEQYF
cdr3_nt: TGTGCCAGCAGCGCCCAGGAGGACTCCTACGAGCAGTACTTC

clone_size: NA
d_call: NA
v_call: TRBV30
j_call: TRBJ2-7
cdr3_aa: CAYQGFEQYF
cdr3_nt: TGTGCCTACCAGGGGTTTGAACAGTACTTC

clone_size: few
d_call: TRBD1
v_call: TRBV29-1
j_call: TRBJ1-2
cdr3_aa: CSVDSMTGGLNGYTF
cdr3_nt: TGCAGCGTTGATTCAATGACAGGGGGCTTAAATGGCTACACCTTC

clone_size: few
d_call: NA
v_call: TRBV6-6
j_call: TRBJ1-5
cdr3_aa: CASRSSDGNQPQHF
cdr3_nt: TGTGCCAGCAGATCCTCCGATGGCAATCAGCCCCAGCATTTT

clone_size: NA
d_call: TRBD2
v_call: TRBV5-1
j_call: TRBJ2-1
cdr3_aa: CASSPWRGGPGNEQFF
cdr3_nt: TGCGCCAGCAGCCCGTGGCGGGGGGGCCCAGGGAATGAGCAGTTCTTC

clone_size: NA
d_call: NA
v_call: TRBV9
j_call: TRBJ2-7
cdr3_aa: CASSLRAAAYEQYF
cdr3_nt: TGTGCCAGCAGCCTAAGGGCGGCAGCCTACGAGCAGTACTTC

clone_size: NA
d_call: TRBD2
v_call: TRBV15
j_call: TRBJ2-1
cdr3_aa: CATSRDLAGGNNEQFF
cdr3_nt: TGTGCCACCAGCAGAGATTTAGCGGGGGGGAACAATGAGCAGTTCTTC

clone_size: few
d_call: NA
v_call: TRBV18
j_call: TRBJ1-2
cdr3_aa: CASSPDGNYGYTF
cdr3_nt: TGTGCCAGCTCTCCGGACGGGAACTATGGCTACACCTTC

clone_size: few
d_call: NA
v_call: TRBV30
j_call: TRBJ1-5
cdr3_aa: CAWSAVMGTQPQHF
cdr3_nt: TGTGCCTGGAGCGCCGTCATGGGGACCCAGCCCCAGCATTTT